What follows describes a single TCR beta chain. With V trimmed by 0 bases and J by 6 bases, 2 bases remained unmatched. CDR1 KGHSH and CDR2 LQKENI come from the germline V gene. This CDR3 has 14 amino acids. RNA was extracted with the RNeasy kit, and a quantity of roughly 0.45 to 1 ug was reverse transcribed using random hexamers. Each CDR3 protein gets one entry after TCRdb re-called the immunoSEQ multiplex PCR reads with MiXCR. The profile shows 150,000 to 200,000 distinct CDR3 sequences, about 94% of them singletons. This sample is drawn from a study of CD8 T cells in Susac syndrome. Source material: CD4+ T cells from PBMCs. The TCR comes from a human donor with multiple sclerosis. The chain uses TRBV18 and TRBJ2-3, with 8 positions matching TRBD2. The CDR3 coding sequence is TGTGCCAGCTCACCACCTGGCGGGGGGGATACGCAGTATTTT. It specifies CASSPPGGGDTQYF. The whole variable domain, filled in from reference TRBV18 and TRBJ2-3, reads NAGVMQNPRHLVRRRGQEARLRCSPMKGHSHVYWYRQLPEEGLKFMVYLQKENIIDESGMPKERFSAEFPKEGPSILRIQQVVRGDSAAYFCASSPPGGGDTQYFGPGTRLTVL.